Sequencing of this TCR beta chain was carried out in a study of beta chain features in type 1 diabetes. Study-level findings and limits: Significant though moderate, a shortening of TCRB CDR3s appeared in all four CD4+ subsets of Type 1 diabetes patients. Reduced insertions and increased deletions marked VDJ junctions in type 1 diabetes patients.

This clone has more than one count but fewer than ten. The antigen is undetermined. Since all of the isolated RNA was reverse transcribed, expressed TCRB transcripts were what got sequenced. Profiling relied on immunoSEQ multiplex PCR, and the TCRdb table lists in-frame clones only, not all of them. The data contain around 650,000 clones, roughly 12% of them singletons. V lost 0 bases and J lost 7, with 11 bases in between. Germline lookup yields CDR1 SGHRS and CDR2 YFSETQ. The CDR3 length is 14 residues. Sequenced material: naive CD4+ T cells from blood. The source is a man aged 25 to 40 with type 1 diabetes. V and J are TRBV5-1 and TRBJ2-1, with a possible D match to TRBD1 (6 bases). The CDR3 region has the DNA TGCGCCAGCAGCTTGGTAGGCAGGGGTAATGAGCAGTTCTTC. Its translation: CASSLVGRGNEQFF.